The clone carrying this TCR beta chain is deemed medium-sized. This sample is part of a study of control samples from healthy donors and cancer patients. Clones were read by immunoSEQ multiplex PCR, and TCRdb kept only the in-frame ones, dropping some. The sample holds more than 75,000 clones, roughly 90% seen once. This CDR3 contains 12 residues. Between the trimmed V and J ends, which lost 1 base and 4 bases, there was a span of 6 bases. Germline V gene sequence: CDR1 SGHKS, CDR2 YYEKEE (reference sequence). The clonotype comes from a woman in her sixties with head and neck cancer. The specimen was PBMCs. This chain connects TRBV5-5 to TRBJ2-7, with D possibly matching TRBD1 (5 bases). CDR3 protein: CASSLTGYEQYF. The CDR3 bases are TGTGCCAGCAGCTTGACAGGTTACGAGCAGTACTTC.